This is a list of T cell receptor beta chains from one sample in a study of blood T cell repertoires in COVID-19. Here immunoSEQ multiplex PCR was the method, and the copy in TCRdb shows in-frame clones only, minus some. Of 170,000 or so clones listed, about 86% are singletons. Input material: peripheral blood. Receptors originate from a man aged 45-65 years with active or convalescent COVID-19. The CDR3 runs from the conserved cysteine through the conserved F or W. D genes are given only for firm matches. Clone size is given for some rows only: seen once, a few or many times, or a class if the clone is expanded.

j_call v_call d_call clone_size cdr3_nt cdr3_aa
TRBJ1-5 TRBV2 NA NA TGTGCCAGCAGTGAAAGGGTTGGGGGACTTAGCAATCAGCCCCAGCATTTT CASSERVGGLSNQPQHF
TRBJ1-5 TRBV2 NA NA TGTGCCAGCAGTACCACAACAGGGAGCTCGCCCCAGCATTTT CASSTTTGSSPQHF
TRBJ2-6 TRBV6-2/TRBV6-3 NA NA TGTGCCAGCAGTTACGGAGGGGCTGGGGCCAACGTCCTGACTTTC CASSYGGAGANVLTF
TRBJ2-3 TRBV19 TRBD2 NA TGTGCCAGTAGTAATCGACTAGCCGCTCGCACAGATACGCAGTATTTT CASSNRLAARTDTQYF
TRBJ1-6 TRBV3-1/TRBV3-2 NA NA TGTGCCAGCAGCCCCCGGGGTAGCACCAATTCACCCCTCCACTTT CASSPRGSTNSPLHF
TRBJ1-2 TRBV6-5 TRBD1 NA TGTGCCAGCAGTTACGGGACAGATGATGGCTACACCTTC CASSYGTDDGYTF
TRBJ1-6 TRBV6-4 NA NA TGTGCCAGCAGTGACAGCCATTATAATTCACCCCTCCACTTT CASSDSHYNSPLHF
TRBJ2-5 TRBV18 NA once TGTGCCAGCTCACCACCCCGGGGAGGGGGGCAAGAGACCCAGTACTTC CASSPPRGGGQETQYF
TRBJ1-3 TRBV7-2 NA NA TGTGCCAGCAGCTTAGGGGCCTCGGGGGCTGGAAACACCATATATTTT CASSLGASGAGNTIYF
TRBJ2-5 TRBV5-1 TRBD1 few TGCGCCAGCAGCTTGGAGGGACAGGGGGTTAAAGAGACCCAGTACTTC CASSLEGQGVKETQYF
TRBJ2-6 TRBV5-8 NA NA TGTGCCAGCAGCCTAAAGCGGTCGGGGGCCAACGTCCTGACTTTC CASSLKRSGANVLTF
TRBJ2-7 TRBV5-6 NA NA TGTGCCAGCAGCCTTGTATTCCCCTACGAGCAGTACTTC CASSLVFPYEQYF
TRBJ2-5 TRBV4-3 NA NA TGCGCCAGCAGCCAAGATACAGGGGAGACCCAGTACTTC CASSQDTGETQYF
TRBJ2-1 TRBV18 NA NA TGTGCCAGCTCACCTGACTCCCACAATGAGCAGTTCTTC CASSPDSHNEQFF
TRBJ2-5 TRBV5-1 TRBD1 NA TGCGCCAGCAGCCTGGGGACAGCCCAAGAGACCCAGTACTTC CASSLGTAQETQYF
TRBJ2-5 TRBV2 TRBD1 once TGTGCCAGTAACAGGGGCCAAGAGACCCAGTACTTC CASNRGQETQYF
TRBJ1-1 TRBV2 TRBD1 NA TGTGCCAGCAGTGAAGGACAGGGGAGAACTGAAGCTTTCTTT CASSEGQGRTEAFF
TRBJ1-2 TRBV6-4 TRBD1 NA TGTGCCAGCAGTGATGTTTCAGGGGGATTCTACACCTTC CASSDVSGGFYTF
TRBJ1-6 TRBV4-2 TRBD1 NA TGTGCCAGCAGCCAAGACTGGACAGGGTCCCTGTACTCACCCCTCCACTTT CASSQDWTGSLYSPLHF
TRBJ2-3 TRBV9 TRBD2 once TGTGCCAGCAGCGGTATAGCGGGAGGGTGGGCAGATACGCAGTATTTT CASSGIAGGWADTQYF
TRBJ1-1 TRBV7-2 TRBD1 NA TGTGCCAGCAGCTCGCGACAGGGAGGCACTGAAGCTTTCTTT CASSSRQGGTEAFF
TRBJ1-1 TRBV6-2/TRBV6-3 TRBD1 once TGTGCCAGCAGTAACGACAGGGCACCGGAGGACACTGAAGCTTTCTTT CASSNDRAPEDTEAFF
TRBJ1-1 TRBV30 NA NA TGTGCCTGGAGTCCCCGGTTGGCTGAAGCTTTCTTT CAWSPRLAEAFF
TRBJ2-7 TRBV11-3 NA NA TGTGCCAGCAGCTTAGATCGTTCTAGCGCCGAGCAGTACTTC CASSLDRSSAEQYF
TRBJ1-1 TRBV2 NA NA TGTGCCAGCAGTACCGGGGGAGTGACTGAAGCTTTCTTT CASSTGGVTEAFF
TRBJ2-3 TRBV24-1 NA NA TGTGCCACTGATAAGCGCCAGGGGGATACGCAGTATTTT CATDKRQGDTQYF
TRBJ2-7 TRBV30 TRBD2 few TGTGCCTGGAGACGGACTAGCGGATCCTACGAGCAGTACTTC CAWRRTSGSYEQYF
TRBJ2-2 TRBV5-1 TRBD1 few TGCGCCAGCAGACCCCAGGGGGCTAACACCGGGGAGCTGTTTTTT CASRPQGANTGELFF
TRBJ1-5 TRBV6-1 TRBD1 once TGTGCCAGCAGTGAGGACAGGGGTGGCAATCAGCCCCAGCATTTT CASSEDRGGNQPQHF
TRBJ1-1 TRBV19 NA NA TGTGCCAGTAGATACTCCGGGACAAGAAACACTGAAGCTTTCTTT CASRYSGTRNTEAFF
TRBJ2-2 TRBV9 NA NA TGTGCCAGCAGCGGGAGGGGCAACACCGGGGAGCTGTTTTTT CASSGRGNTGELFF
TRBJ2-2 TRBV11-3 NA NA TGTGCCAGCAGCCACCAGACAGCTACGAACACCGGGGAGCTGTTTTTT CASSHQTATNTGELFF
TRBJ1-4 TRBV5-4 NA NA TGTGCCAGCAGCTTCGGACTATCTAATGAAAAACTGTTTTTT CASSFGLSNEKLFF
TRBJ2-7 TRBV5-5 NA NA TGTGCCAGCAGCTTCCCCAGCGGACAGCGGTCCTACGAGCAGTACTTC CASSFPSGQRSYEQYF
TRBJ2-2 TRBV24-1 TRBD1 NA TGTGCCACCAGTGATCGCCCCAGGGGGCCGCACACCGGGGAGCTGTTTTTT CATSDRPRGPHTGELFF
TRBJ2-1 TRBV4-3 TRBD2 NA TGCGCCAGCAGCCAGGGACTAGCGGGAGCCAATGAGCAGTTCTTC CASSQGLAGANEQFF
TRBJ2-1 TRBV24-1 TRBD1 NA TGTGCCACCAGTGATGTAACCGGGACAGGGGACAATGAGCAGTTCTTC CATSDVTGTGDNEQFF
TRBJ2-7 TRBV7-8 NA NA TGTGCCAGCAGCTTATATACGGGGATCGCTTCCTACGAGCAGTACTTC CASSLYTGIASYEQYF
TRBJ2-5 TRBV4-3 TRBD2 NA TGCGCCAGCAGCCAAGAAGGGTACGGGGGGGCCCAGGAGACCCAGTACTTC CASSQEGYGGAQETQYF
TRBJ1-1 TRBV18 TRBD1 NA TGTGCCAGCTCACCGGTGGGGACAGGGGAAGCTTTCTTT CASSPVGTGEAFF
TRBJ2-7 TRBV30 NA NA TGTGCCTGGAGGGTTACAGGGTACGACGAGCAGTACTTC CAWRVTGYDEQYF
TRBJ1-4 TRBV12-5 TRBD1 NA TGTGCTAGTGCCCCTTCGGCAGGGGGCCTCGAAAAACTGTTTTTT CASAPSAGGLEKLFF
TRBJ2-1 TRBV19 NA NA TGTGCCAGTAGTATAGATCAGGGGAGGGAGTCCTACAATGAGCAGTTCTTC CASSIDQGRESYNEQFF
TRBJ2-5 TRBV6-5 NA NA TGTGCCAGCAGTTACTCTGCAGGGGCTCGGACCCAGTACTTC CASSYSAGARTQYF
TRBJ2-7 TRBV7-2 TRBD2 NA TGTGCCAGCAGCTTAGTAGCGGGCGGGGGCTACGAGCAGTACTTC CASSLVAGGGYEQYF
TRBJ2-5 TRBV4-2 TRBD2 NA TGTGCCAGCAGCCAAGGACTAGCGAGAAAAGAGACCCAGTACTTC CASSQGLARKETQYF
TRBJ1-5 TRBV7-3 NA NA TGTGCCAGCAGCTTAAGAAGGCGGCACAATCAGCCCCAGCATTTT CASSLRRRHNQPQHF
TRBJ1-5 TRBV6-1 TRBD1 NA TGTGCCAGCAGTGCCACAGGGGGCCCCTATAGCAATCAGCCCCAGCATTTT CASSATGGPYSNQPQHF
TRBJ1-1 TRBV5-6 NA NA TGTGCCAGCAGCTTCAGGGGTTATACTGAAGCTTTCTTT CASSFRGYTEAFF
TRBJ1-2 TRBV3-1/TRBV3-2 NA NA TGTGCCACCAGGAGCGGCTATGGCTACACCTTC CATRSGYGYTF
TRBJ2-1 TRBV15 TRBD2 NA TGTGCCACCAGCAGAGATAGGACCCTAGCGGTGGGCAATGAGCAGTTCTTC CATSRDRTLAVGNEQFF
TRBJ1-6 TRBV2 NA NA TGTGCCAGCAGTGAAGGGGCCACTTATCGGTCACCCCTCCACTTT CASSEGATYRSPLHF
TRBJ1-2 TRBV5-6 TRBD1 NA TGTGCCAGCAGCAGAGGACAGGGGGCCTATGGCTACACCTTC CASSRGQGAYGYTF
TRBJ2-2 TRBV7-2 TRBD2 NA TGTGCCAGCAGCTTAGAGCGGGGGGCTCTAAAGGCCGGGGAGCTGTTTTTT CASSLERGALKAGELFF
TRBJ2-7 TRBV7-9 NA NA TGTGCCAGCAGCCCCAGCTCCTACGAGCAGTACTTC CASSPSSYEQYF
TRBJ1-5 TRBV19 NA NA TGTGCCAGTAGGGGCAGGGCCGCGACTAGCAATCAGCCCCAGCATTTT CASRGRAATSNQPQHF
TRBJ1-5 TRBV5-6 NA NA TGTGCCAGCAGCTTGGGACAGGAAAGCAATCAGCCCCAGCATTTT CASSLGQESNQPQHF
TRBJ1-2 TRBV27 NA NA TGTGCCAGCAGTTTTGGCAGTACCTATGGCTACACCTTC CASSFGSTYGYTF
TRBJ2-7 TRBV5-1 TRBD1 NA TGCGCCAGCAGCAACGTTGGGACAGGGACCTACGAGCAGTACTTC CASSNVGTGTYEQYF